This record looks at one T cell receptor (beta chain) sequence and its context. Its target is unknown. Synthetic templates analogous to TCR were spiked into all PCRs individually. Data came from immunoSEQ multiplex PCR; TCRdb stores just in-frame clones and leaves some out. The sample holds about 63,000 clones, roughly 79% seen once. These data are taken from a study of PD-L1 blockade in urothelial cancer. Overall study: Atezolizumab (1,200 mg intravenously every 3 weeks) began in about 2014 for patients. Male sex and bladder-origin urothelial cancer were recorded for about 85% of the roughly 30 patients. Study-level results: More expansion of tumor-associated blood clones, seen at 3 weeks, marked durable-benefit patients.

The CDR3 has 15 amino acids. Per the germline V gene, CDR1 is SGHTA and CDR2 is FQGNSA. V was pared by 5 bases and J by 5 bases, with 17 bases between. Time point of the sample: pretreatment peripheral blood. The specimen was PBMCs, collected around atezolizumab (anti-PD-L1) treatment. The J gene is TRBJ2-3, the V gene TRBV7-2, with a possible D match to TRBD2 (7 bases). The receptor's source is a man aged 65 to 79 with urothelial cancer. The CDR3 loop is CASSRGAGGKDTQYF. The CDR3 coding sequence is TGTGCCAGCAGCCGGGGGGCAGGAGGTAAAGATACGCAGTATTTT.